This entry lists 15 T cell receptor beta chains sequenced from one sample in a study of T cell repertoires in cytomegalovirus infection. From the reads, TCRdb called clonotypes with MiXCR, one entry per CDR3 protein. Of around 350,000 distinct CDR3 sequences in the sample, over 15% are singletons; the top ten hold around 8.6%. The sequencing sample was made of PBMCs. The receptors were sampled from a human donor in good health (CMV status not recorded). Some clones in this sample may be carry-over from other donors' samples.

The table lists this clonotype with many counts. The chain recombines TRBV28 with TRBJ2-3; TRBD2 might be the D (6 bases). Germline values: CDR1 MDHEN, CDR2 SYDVKM. V was shortened by 2 bases and J by 2 bases, with 11 bases between the two germline ends. The CDR3 contains 15 residues. The CDR3 spells CASSLPSELTDTQYF. In DNA, the CDR3 is TGTGCCAGCAGTTTACCTAGCGAGCTCACAGATACGCAGTATTTT.

This clonotype was counted a few times. The rearrangement uses TRBV2 and TRBJ2-5; D uncertain. The CDR3 totals 11 residues. Germline V gives CDR1 SNHLY, CDR2 FYNNEI. V lost 5 bases and J lost 4, with 5 bases in between. The CDR3 nucleotides are TGTGCCAGCAGTATTTCAGAGACCCAGTACTTC. Protein product: CASSISETQYF.

This chain connects TRBV11-3 to TRBJ2-7; D remains unclear. Trimming cost V 5 bases and J 0 bases, with 11 bases left between them. The germline gives CDR1 SGHNT, CDR2 YENEEA. The CDR3 length is 14 residues. The CDR3 coding sequence is TGTGCCAGCAGCGAAAGCGACAACTCCTACGAGCAGTACTTC. It translates to CASSESDNSYEQYF.

Concerning this clonotype itself: This clone may be a read error of a much larger clone one base away. J is TRBJ2-5 and V is TRBV7-6; D is possibly TRBD2 (6 bases). The CDR3 runs to 15 residues. Trimming shortened V by 9 bases and J by 4 bases, and 21 bases separated the two germline ends. In germline, CDR1 is SGHVS, CDR2 FNYEAQ. The DNA for the CDR3 is TGTGCCAGAAGCCTGGGACCCAACGGGGGAGAGACCCAGTACTTC. This codes for CARSLGPNGGETQYF.

This clonotype was counted ten times or more. The chain recombines TRBV7-9 with TRBJ2-5; D possibly corresponds to TRBD2 (6 bases). CDR1 and CDR2 from the germline V gene are SEHNR and FQNEAQ (reference sequence). With 5 bases removed from V and 3 bases from J, the gap between germline ends came to 13 bases. The CDR3 runs 14 residues. DNA of the CDR3: TGTGCCAGCAGCCGAGGGCCGGGGGAAGAGACCCAGTACTTC. Residues: CASSRGPGEETQYF.

This clonotype showed up just a few times. The CDR3 nucleotides read TGTGCCAGCAGCATAGGGGGGTACTACAATGAGCAGTTCTTC. Protein product: CASSIGGYYNEQFF. This chain joins TRBV6-5 and TRBJ2-1; either TRBD1 or TRBD2 may supply D (6 bases each). The germline V and J ends were trimmed by 6 bases and 3 bases, with 12 bases remaining between them. This CDR3 comprises 14 residues. Germline V gene lookup returns CDR1 MNHEY and CDR2 SVGAGI.

This clonotype was detected many times. V gene TRBV7-8 combines with J gene TRBJ2-5, with TRBD1 matching over 8 bases. Germline trimming cut 1 base from V and 2 bases from J; bases unmatched to any gene: 12. The CDR3 is 18 amino acids. CDR1 is SGHVS, CDR2 FQNEAQ, per germline. For the CDR3, the DNA is TGTGCCAGCAGCTTAGGCCTTTGGGCGACAGGGGAACAAGAGACCCAGTACTTC. Encoded protein: CASSLGLWATGEQETQYF. The full variable domain, with the rest looked up from reference TRBV7-8 and TRBJ2-5, is GAGVSQSPRYKVAKRGQDVALRCDPISGHVSLFWYQQALGQGPEFLTYFQNEAQLDKSGLPSDRFFAERPEGSVSTLKIQRTQQEDSAVYLCASSLGLWATGEQETQYFGPGTRLLVL.

V and J are TRBV15 and TRBJ1-1; 7 bases are a match to TRBD1. The CDR3 is 14 residues long. Germline V gene sequence: CDR1 LNHNV, CDR2 YYDKDF (reference sequence). Trimming at V came to 0 bases and at J to 3 bases, leaving 1 base not matched to a gene. The CDR3 protein is CATSREGTDTEAFF. The DNA of the CDR3 is TGTGCCACCAGCAGAGAGGGGACAGACACTGAAGCTTTCTTT. Full variable domain (outside the CDR3, taken from reference TRBV15 and TRBJ1-1): DAMVIQNPRYQVTQFGKPVTLSCSQTLNHNVMYWYQQKSSQAPKLLFHYYDKDFNNEADTPDNFQSRRPNTSFCFLDIRSPGLGDTAMYLCATSREGTDTEAFFGQGTRLTVV.

This clonotype was seen a few times. The gene calls are TRBV11-1 and TRBJ1-5; D is uncertain. CDR1 and CDR2 (germline): SGHAT, FQDESV (reference sequence). CDR3 length: 11 residues. V was shortened by 7 bases and J by 5 bases, with 6 bases between the two germline ends. The CDR3 nucleotides are TGTGCCAGCATCCCGTATCAGCCCCAGCATTTT. This encodes CASIPYQPQHF.

V usage is TRBV20-1 and J usage is TRBJ2-5, with 9 nucleotides matching TRBD2. The length of the CDR3 is 15 residues. V lost 3 bases, J lost 0 bases, and 5 bases stayed unmatched. CDR1 and CDR2 (germline): DFQATT, SNEGSKA (reference sequence). Here the CDR3 reads CSARRGGVYQETQYF. The CDR3, as DNA: TGCAGTGCTAGGCGCGGGGGGGTGTACCAAGAGACCCAGTACTTC.

V usage is TRBV11-2 and J usage is TRBJ2-2, with 10 bases matching TRBD2. Germline-derived CDR1 and CDR2 are SGHAT and FQNNGV. This CDR3 region has 15 residues. V lost 10 bases, J lost 6 bases, and 11 bases stayed unmatched. The CDR3, as DNA: TGTGCCATCCAGCGGGAGGGGTCTGGTGCCGGGGAGCTGTTTTTT. As protein: CAIQREGSGAGELFF.

A few counts support this clonotype. The chain employs TRBV19 and TRBJ1-5, with a weak D call TRBD1 (5 bases). Trimming took 8 bases from V and 5 from J, leaving 28 bases between them. Germline V gene data show CDR1 as LNHDA and CDR2 as SQIVND (reference sequence). CDR3 length: 18 amino acids. The CDR3: CASATTRSGARPYQPQHF. DNA of the CDR3: TGTGCCAGTGCCACGACCCGAAGCGGGGCCCGGCCCTATCAGCCCCAGCATTTT.

This clonotype was detected many times. The chain joins TRBV6-2 or TRBV6-3 to TRBJ2-1; 14 nucleotides align to TRBD2. The CDR3 is 17 residues long. From germline, CDR1 is MNHEY and CDR2 SVGEGT. V shed 6 bases, J shed 4 bases, and the junction held 8 bases outside the gene matches. CDR3 sequence: CASSGTSGSIWYNEQFF. CDR3 in DNA: TGTGCCAGCAGCGGGACTAGCGGGAGTATTTGGTACAATGAGCAGTTCTTC.

In its sample, this clonotype was seen many times. This chain joins TRBV7-2 and TRBJ2-1; no clear D. Germline lookup yields CDR1 SGHTA and CDR2 FQGNSA. Trimming cost V 2 bases and J 0 bases, with 11 bases left between them. This CDR3 contains 16 residues. CDR3 in DNA: TGTGCCAGCAGCTTAATGGGAATTAGCTCCTACAATGAGCAGTTCTTC. This translates into CASSLMGISSYNEQFF.

This clonotype was picked up many times. The rearrangement uses TRBV7-2 and TRBJ1-2; no clear D. Germline CDR1 reads SGHTA; CDR2 reads FQGNSA. Trimming took 2 bases from V and 1 from J, leaving 8 bases between them. This CDR3 has 14 residues. The CDR3: CASSLSGSNYGYTF. The CDR3 bases are TGTGCCAGCAGCTTATCGGGCAGTAACTATGGCTACACCTTC.